This TCR beta chain appears in the sequencing data of a study of blood T cell repertoires in COVID-19. The wider study: Spain, Italy and the United States supplied samples that represented acute and convalescent COVID-19. The cDNA or gDNA used as material had been derived from T cells, B-cell-depleted T cells, or PBMCs.

The CDR3 runs to 18 residues. Trimming took off 0 bases at V and 4 bases at J, with 22 bases between the two ends. The germline CDR1 and CDR2 sequences are SGDLS and YYNGEE. Individuals aged 18 to 89 years were recruited from 24 US areas. Clinical histories supplied by participants themselves formed the basis of cohort assignment. Only in-frame clones appear in the TCRdb table, and some are missing; sequencing was by immunoSEQ multiplex PCR. The top ten clones hold over 3% of a sample with some 200,000 clones, just over 85% of them seen once. The chain recombines TRBV9 with TRBJ1-2; TRBD1 might be the D (6 bases). This TCR was sampled from a woman aged 40-49 years with acute COVID-19. Sequencing used PBMCs or T cells enriched from blood (not recorded which). The CDR3 region is CASSVEDRIPLLLYGYTF. In DNA form, the CDR3 reads TGTGCCAGCAGCGTAGAGGACAGAATCCCTTTATTACTCTATGGCTACACCTTC.